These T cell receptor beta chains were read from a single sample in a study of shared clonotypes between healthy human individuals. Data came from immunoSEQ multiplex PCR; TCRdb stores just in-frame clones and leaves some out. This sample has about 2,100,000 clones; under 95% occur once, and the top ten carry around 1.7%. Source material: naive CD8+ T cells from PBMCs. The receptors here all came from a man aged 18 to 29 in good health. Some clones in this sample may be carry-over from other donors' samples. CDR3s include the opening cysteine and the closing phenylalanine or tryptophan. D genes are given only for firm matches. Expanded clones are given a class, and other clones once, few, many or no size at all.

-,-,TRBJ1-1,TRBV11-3,CASSSGRPRGAKNTEAFF,TGTGCCAGCAGCTCTGGAAGGCCCCGGGGGGCCAAGAACACTGAAGCTTTCTTT
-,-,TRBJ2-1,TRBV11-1,CASSLMSRSYNEQFF,TGTGCCAGCAGCTTAATGTCCCGCTCCTACAATGAGCAGTTCTTC
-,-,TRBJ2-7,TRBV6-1,CASSDQAGWSYEQYF,TGTGCCAGCAGTGACCAGGCAGGGTGGTCCTACGAGCAGTACTTC
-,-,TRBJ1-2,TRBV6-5,CASSYGWRDGYTF,TGTGCCAGCAGTTACGGGTGGAGAGATGGCTACACCTTC
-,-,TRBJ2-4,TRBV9,CASSGPSGALAKNIQYF,TGTGCCAGCAGCGGGCCCTCGGGGGCTCTAGCCAAAAACATTCAGTACTTC
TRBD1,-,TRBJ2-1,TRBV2,CASSFPIRDRVYNEQFF,TGTGCCAGCAGCTTTCCAATTCGGGACAGGGTCTACAATGAGCAGTTCTTC
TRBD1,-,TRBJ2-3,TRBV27,CASRMNRGDTQYF,TGTGCCAGCAGAATGAACAGGGGAGATACGCAGTATTTT
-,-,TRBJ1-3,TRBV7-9,CASSLVGISGNTIYF,TGTGCCAGCAGCTTAGTCGGAATCTCTGGAAACACCATATATTTT
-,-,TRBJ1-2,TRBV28,CASSFLRRTDYGYTF,TGTGCCAGCAGTTTCCTTCGTAGGACGGACTATGGCTACACCTTC
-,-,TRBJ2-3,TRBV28,CASSWGDTQYF,TGTGCCAGCAGTTGGGGCGATACGCAGTATTTT
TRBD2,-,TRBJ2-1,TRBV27,CASRAGGPYNEQFF,TGTGCCAGCAGAGCGGGGGGGCCCTACAATGAGCAGTTCTTC
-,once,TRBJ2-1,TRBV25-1,CASRGDDPYNEQFF,TGTGCCAGCAGGGGGGACGACCCATACAATGAGCAGTTCTTC
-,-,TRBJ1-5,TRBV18,CASSPPKHNQPQHF,TGTGCCAGCTCACCCCCCAAACACAATCAGCCCCAGCATTTT
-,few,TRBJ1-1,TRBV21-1,CASSKRVTAGGETEAFF,TGTGCCAGCAGCAAAAGGGTCACCGCAGGGGGTGAGACTGAAGCTTTCTTT
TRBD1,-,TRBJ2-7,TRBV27,CASRPGGPYEQYF,TGTGCCAGCAGACCAGGGGGACCCTACGAGCAGTACTTC
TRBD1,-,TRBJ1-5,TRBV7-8,CASSSARQGLITGPQHF,TGTGCCAGCAGCTCGGCCAGACAGGGGTTGATTACAGGGCCCCAGCATTTT
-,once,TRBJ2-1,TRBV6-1,CASLGLSYNEQFF,TGTGCCAGCTTAGGGTTGTCCTACAATGAGCAGTTCTTC
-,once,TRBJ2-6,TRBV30,CAWSPSAGANVLTF,TGTGCCTGGAGTCCGTCCGCCGGGGCCAACGTCCTGACTTTC
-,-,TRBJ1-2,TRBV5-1,CASSSPQGTNYGYTF,TGCGCCAGCAGCTCCCCTCAGGGAACTAACTATGGCTACACCTTC
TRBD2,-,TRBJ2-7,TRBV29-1,CSVQGGTNSYEQYF,TGCAGTGTTCAAGGAGGGACTAACTCCTACGAGCAGTACTTC
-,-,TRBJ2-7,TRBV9,CASSAGDSLGEQYF,TGTGCCAGCAGCGCGGGGGATTCCTTGGGGGAGCAGTACTTC
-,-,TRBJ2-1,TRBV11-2,CASSLDRAGRFNQFF,TGTGCCAGCAGCTTAGATAGGGCAGGGCGATTTAATCAGTTCTTC
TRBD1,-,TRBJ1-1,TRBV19,CASIRDRGNTEAFF,TGTGCCAGTATCCGGGACAGGGGGAACACTGAAGCTTTCTTT
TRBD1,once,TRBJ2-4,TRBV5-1,CASSITGGLGKNIQYF,TGCGCCAGCAGCATCACAGGGGGTCTGGGCAAAAACATTCAGTACTTC
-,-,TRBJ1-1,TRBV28,CASSDTPVNTEAFF,TGTGCCAGCAGTGACACCCCGGTGAACACTGAAGCTTTCTTT
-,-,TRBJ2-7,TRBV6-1,CASSEAELYEQYF,TGTGCCAGCAGTGAAGCGGAACTCTACGAGCAGTACTTC
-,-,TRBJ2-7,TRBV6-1,CASSVGGTGYEQYF,TGTGCCAGCAGTGTTGGTGGTACGGGCTACGAGCAGTACTTC
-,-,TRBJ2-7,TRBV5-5,CASSLRGEPLSYEQYF,TGTGCCAGCAGCTTAAGGGGAGAGCCGCTCTCCTACGAGCAGTACTTC
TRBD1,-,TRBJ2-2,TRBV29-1,CSAWTGKGTGELFF,TGCAGCGCCTGGACAGGGAAGGGCACCGGGGAGCTGTTTTTT
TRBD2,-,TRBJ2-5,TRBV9,CASSVDTSGIQETQYF,TGTGCCAGCAGCGTAGATACTAGCGGAATACAAGAGACCCAGTACTTC
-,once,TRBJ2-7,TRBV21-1,CASLVREGLDEQYF,TGTGCCAGCTTAGTGCGGGAGGGCCTTGACGAGCAGTACTTC
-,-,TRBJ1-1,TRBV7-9,CASSLGPPGAEAFF,TGTGCCAGCAGCCTCGGACCCCCGGGCGCTGAAGCTTTCTTT
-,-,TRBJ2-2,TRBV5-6,CASSLGGSPAGELFF,TGTGCCAGCAGCTTGGGGGGGAGCCCCGCCGGGGAGCTGTTTTTT
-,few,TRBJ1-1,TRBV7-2,CASSLDPANTEAFF,TGTGCCAGCAGCTTAGACCCTGCGAACACTGAAGCTTTCTTT
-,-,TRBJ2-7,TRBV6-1,CASSPTVIYEQYF,TGTGCCAGCAGTCCGACAGTAATTTACGAGCAGTACTTC
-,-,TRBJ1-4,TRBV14,CASSPGPTTNEKLFF,TGTGCCAGCAGCCCCGGGCCAACAACTAATGAAAAACTGTTTTTT
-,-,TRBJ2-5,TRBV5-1,CASSRLSQETQYF,TGCGCCAGCAGTCGCCTATCCCAAGAGACCCAGTACTTC
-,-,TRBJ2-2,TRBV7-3,CASSLVGGELFF,TGTGCCAGCAGCTTAGTAGGCGGGGAGCTGTTTTTT
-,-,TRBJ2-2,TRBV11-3,CASSSYRENTGELFF,TGTGCCAGCAGCTCCTACAGGGAAAACACCGGGGAGCTGTTTTTT
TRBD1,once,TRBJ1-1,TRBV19,CASSQPGQGSGTEAFF,TGTGCCAGTAGTCAACCGGGACAGGGGAGCGGGACTGAAGCTTTCTTT
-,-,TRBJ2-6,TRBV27,CASSFIGANVLTF,TGTGCCAGCAGTTTCATTGGGGCCAACGTCCTGACTTTC
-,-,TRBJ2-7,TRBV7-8,CASSITGTPYEQYF,TGTGCCAGCAGCATAACAGGAACCCCCTACGAGCAGTACTTC
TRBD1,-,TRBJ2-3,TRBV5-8,CASSFGTGGPTDTQYF,TGTGCCAGCAGCTTCGGGACAGGGGGCCCCACAGATACGCAGTATTTT
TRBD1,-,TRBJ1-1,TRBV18,CASSPRDRVSGTEAFF,TGTGCCAGCTCACCTAGGGACAGGGTGAGTGGCACTGAAGCTTTCTTT
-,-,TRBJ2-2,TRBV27,CASSHRTGELFF,TGTGCCAGCAGCCATAGAACCGGGGAGCTGTTTTTT
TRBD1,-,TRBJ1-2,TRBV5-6,CASSFLRTGGKYGYTF,TGTGCCAGCAGCTTCTTACGGACAGGGGGCAAGTATGGCTACACCTTC
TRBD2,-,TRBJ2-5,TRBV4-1,CASSRGGRKDETQYF,TGCGCCAGCAGCAGGGGCGGGAGAAAGGATGAGACCCAGTACTTC
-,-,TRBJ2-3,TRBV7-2,CASSYYVGGFSTDTQYF,TGTGCCAGCAGTTATTACGTGGGAGGCTTTAGCACAGATACGCAGTATTTT
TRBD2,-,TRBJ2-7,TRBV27,CASSPATLAGGPYEQYF,TGTGCCAGCAGCCCAGCCACTCTAGCGGGAGGGCCTTACGAGCAGTACTTC
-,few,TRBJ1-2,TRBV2,CASSEGQDGYTF,TGTGCCAGCAGTGAAGGTCAGGATGGCTACACCTTC
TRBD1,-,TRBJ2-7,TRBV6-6,CASSLDRVTYEQYF,TGTGCCAGCAGTTTGGACAGGGTAACCTACGAGCAGTACTTC
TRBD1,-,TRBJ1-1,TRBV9,CASSADRGDTEAFF,TGTGCCAGCAGCGCCGACAGGGGAGACACTGAAGCTTTCTTT
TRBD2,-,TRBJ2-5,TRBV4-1,CASSQNRPGLAEEETQYF,TGCGCCAGCAGCCAAAACCGCCCGGGACTAGCGGAAGAAGAGACCCAGTACTTC
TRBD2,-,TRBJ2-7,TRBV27,CASSSYSGTSGTEPYEQYF,TGTGCCAGCAGTTCCTACTCCGGGACTAGCGGGACGGAACCTTACGAGCAGTACTTC
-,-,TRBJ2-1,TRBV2,CASSELRYNEQFF,TGTGCCAGCAGTGAGCTCCGCTACAATGAGCAGTTCTTC
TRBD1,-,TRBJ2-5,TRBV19,CATSDRGETQYF,TGTGCCACCTCGGACAGGGGAGAGACCCAGTACTTC
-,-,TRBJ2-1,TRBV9,CASSVGSRRATSYNEQFF,TGTGCCAGCAGCGTAGGGTCAAGGCGGGCCACGTCCTACAATGAGCAGTTCTTC